The rows below give T cell receptor beta chains drawn from one sample of a study of CD8 T cells in Susac syndrome. TCRdb itself ran the immunoSEQ multiplex PCR reads through MiXCR, one entry per CDR3 protein. The table shows 150,000 to 200,000 distinct CDR3 sequences, with just over 90% occurring only once. Sequenced input: CD4+ T cells from PBMCs. These receptors were obtained from a human donor in good health. CDR3s include the opening cysteine and the closing phenylalanine or tryptophan. D genes are given only for firm matches. Some rows have no size entry. The others give once, few or many, or a class for an expanded clone.

>TRBV28|TRBJ2-5|TRBD1|16|NA
CASSQPGTGDQETQYF
TGTGCCAGCAGTCAGCCCGGGACAGGGGACCAAGAGACCCAGTACTTC
>TRBV5-1|TRBJ2-1|NA|14|NA
CASSLEGLGNEQFF
TGCGCCAGCAGCTTGGAGGGTTTGGGAAATGAGCAGTTCTTC
>TRBV6-1|TRBJ2-5|TRBD1|18|NA
CASSPKPLAWDRKETQYF
TGTGCCAGCAGTCCCAAACCCTTAGCCTGGGACAGGAAAGAGACCCAGTACTTC
>TRBV2|TRBJ1-5|NA|13|NA
CASSDRGLQPQHF
TGTGCCAGCAGTGACAGGGGACTACAGCCCCAGCATTTT
>TRBV7-8|TRBJ1-2|TRBD1|15|NA
CASSTSTGDGYGYTF
TGTGCCAGCAGCACTTCGACAGGGGACGGCTATGGCTACACCTTC
>TRBV27|TRBJ2-2|TRBD2|16|NA
CASSLLAGSNTGELFF
TGTGCCAGCAGTCTATTAGCGGGGTCAAACACCGGGGAGCTGTTTTTT
>TRBV27|TRBJ2-5|TRBD1|14|once
CASSLEGAIETQYF
TGTGCCAGCAGTTTAGAGGGGGCAATCGAGACCCAGTACTTC
>TRBV5-1|TRBJ2-3|TRBD1|15|NA
CASASGTGSTSTQYF
TGCGCCAGCGCCTCCGGGACAGGGTCAACAAGTACGCAGTATTTT
>TRBV4-3|TRBJ2-6|NA|16|NA
CASSQLQSSGANVLTF
TGCGCCAGCAGCCAACTTCAAAGCTCTGGGGCCAACGTCCTGACTTTC
>TRBV3-1|TRBJ2-3|TRBD2|17|NA
CASSQDLGRGDTDTQYF
TGTGCCAGCAGCCAAGATCTGGGCCGGGGGGACACAGATACGCAGTATTTT
>TRBV5-1|TRBJ2-1|TRBD2|16|once
CASSSDLAGGHNEQFF
TGCGCCAGCAGCTCGGACCTAGCGGGGGGGCACAATGAGCAGTTCTTC
>TRBV29-1|TRBJ2-7|TRBD2|12|NA
CSVGGGGLEQYF
TGCAGCGTTGGGGGCGGGGGGCTCGAGCAGTACTTC
>TRBV4-3|TRBJ1-3|TRBD1|16|once
CASSQVWDSSGNTIYF
TGCGCCAGCAGCCAAGTATGGGACAGCTCTGGAAACACCATATATTTT
>TRBV20-1|TRBJ2-5|NA|13|once
CSARGNQKETQYF
TGCAGTGCTAGGGGTAATCAGAAAGAGACCCAGTACTTC
>TRBV7-2|TRBJ2-7|NA|14|NA
CASSRRGSSYEQYF
TGTGCCAGCAGCCGTCGGGGTAGCTCCTACGAGCAGTACTTC
>TRBV2|TRBJ1-1|NA|12|NA
CASSEAGRGAFF
TGTGCCAGCAGTGAGGCGGGTAGGGGTGCTTTCTTT
>TRBV12-3/TRBV12-4|TRBJ1-3|NA|15|NA
CASSLFFGSGNTIYF
TGTGCCAGCAGTTTATTCTTCGGGTCTGGAAACACCATATATTTT
>TRBV14|TRBJ2-6|NA|16|NA
CASSPYSSSGANVLTF
TGTGCCAGCAGCCCCTACAGCAGCTCTGGGGCCAACGTCCTGACTTTC
>TRBV11-2|TRBJ1-2|TRBD1|14|NA
CASSSLTGDYGYTF
TGTGCCAGCAGCTCTCTAACAGGGGACTATGGCTACACCTTC
>TRBV29-1|TRBJ1-1|NA|13|NA
CSAVTAMNTEAFF
TGCAGCGCCGTGACAGCTATGAACACTGAAGCTTTCTTT
>TRBV30|TRBJ2-7|TRBD2|18|NA
CAWSRRLGAGTYSYEQYF
TGTGCCTGGAGTCGTCGCCTCGGAGCGGGAACTTACTCCTACGAGCAGTACTTC
>TRBV10-1|TRBJ1-5|NA|13|NA
CASSDGVNQPQHF
TGCGCCAGCAGTGACGGGGTTAATCAGCCCCAGCATTTT
>TRBV2|TRBJ2-2|NA|16|NA
CASSEALLLYTGELFF
TGTGCCAGCAGTGAAGCGCTTCTACTTTACACCGGGGAGCTGTTTTTT
>TRBV7-9|TRBJ2-3|NA|13|NA
CASSLALADTQYF
TGTGCCAGCAGCCTTGCGTTGGCAGATACGCAGTATTTT
>TRBV6-5|TRBJ2-7|TRBD2|15|NA
CASRIGTSATYEQYF
TGTGCCAGCAGGATCGGGACTAGCGCAACCTACGAGCAGTACTTC
>TRBV6-1|TRBJ1-2|NA|18|NA
CASSEAAVRGWNPDGYTF
TGTGCCAGCAGTGAAGCGGCTGTTAGAGGTTGGAACCCCGATGGCTACACCTTC
>TRBV6-1|TRBJ2-3|TRBD1|14|NA
CASSETGGGFTQYF
TGTGCCAGCAGTGAAACAGGGGGAGGATTTACGCAGTATTTT
>TRBV2|TRBJ2-5|NA|15|NA
CASREGDNPSETQYF
TGTGCCAGCAGGGAGGGGGACAACCCTTCGGAGACCCAGTACTTC
>TRBV19|TRBJ1-1|NA|16|NA
CASSSIGSRQNTEAFF
TGTGCCAGTAGTAGCATTGGTTCTCGACAGAACACTGAAGCTTTCTTT
>TRBV7-2|TRBJ2-1|TRBD1|18|once
CASNTPRGTGVIYNEQFF
TGTGCCAGCAACACACCTCGGGGGACAGGGGTGATCTACAATGAGCAGTTCTTC
>TRBV11-2|TRBJ1-1|NA|13|NA
CASSLTEAPNTFF
TGTGCCAGCAGCTTAACAGAAGCCCCGAACACTTTCTTT